The 4 T cell receptor beta chains below come from one sample, sequenced in a study of control samples from healthy donors and cancer patients. The repertoire was sequenced with immunoSEQ multiplex PCR; TCRdb's copy has only in-frame clones and lacks some. The table shows roughly 92,000 clones, with 70% to 90% occurring only once. Sequencing was performed on blood. Receptors originate from a woman aged 45-59 years in good health.

V gene TRBV7-8 combines with J gene TRBJ1-4; D might be TRBD1 (5 bases). V shed 1 base and J shed 0 bases, with 15 bases lying between them. Germline CDR1 reads SGHVS; CDR2 reads FQNEAQ. The CDR3 runs to 18 residues. The CDR3 DNA is TGTGCCAGCAGCTTAGTGGGGGGTGGGGTCGCAACTAATGAAAAACTGTTTTTT. Residues: CASSLVGGGVATNEKLFF.

This clone is a singleton in its sample. The V gene is TRBV3-1 (or the pseudogene TRBV3-2), the J gene TRBJ2-1; 7 nucleotides line up with TRBD2. Per germline, CDR1 LGHDT and CDR2 YNNKEL (reference sequence). The CDR3 consists of 14 residues. Trimming cost V 4 bases and J 6 bases; bases outside gene matches: 6. CDR3 sequence reads: CASSPRTSINEQFF. The CDR3 nucleotides read TGTGCCAGCAGCCCCAGGACTAGTATCAATGAGCAGTTCTTC.

J is TRBJ2-3 and V is TRBV7-3; 7 bases map to TRBD2. After removal of 0 bases from V and 3 bases from J, the junction contained 6 bases not matched to a gene. This CDR3 region has 16 residues. Looked up from germline, CDR1 is SGHTA and CDR2 is FQGTGA. The CDR3 here is CASSLTGAGGTDTQYF. In DNA form, the CDR3 reads TGTGCCAGCAGCTTAACTGGGGCCGGGGGGACAGATACGCAGTATTTT.

V gene TRBV7-2 combines with J gene TRBJ1-2, with D maybe TRBD1 (6 bases). The CDR3 is 14 amino acids. Trimming shortened V by 1 base and J by 4 bases, and 10 bases separated the two germline ends. CDR1 is SGHTA and CDR2 is FQGNSA in the germline V gene. The DNA of the CDR3 is TGTGCCAGCAGCTTAGTTATAGGGGGCTATGGCTACACCTTC. Residues: CASSLVIGGYGYTF.